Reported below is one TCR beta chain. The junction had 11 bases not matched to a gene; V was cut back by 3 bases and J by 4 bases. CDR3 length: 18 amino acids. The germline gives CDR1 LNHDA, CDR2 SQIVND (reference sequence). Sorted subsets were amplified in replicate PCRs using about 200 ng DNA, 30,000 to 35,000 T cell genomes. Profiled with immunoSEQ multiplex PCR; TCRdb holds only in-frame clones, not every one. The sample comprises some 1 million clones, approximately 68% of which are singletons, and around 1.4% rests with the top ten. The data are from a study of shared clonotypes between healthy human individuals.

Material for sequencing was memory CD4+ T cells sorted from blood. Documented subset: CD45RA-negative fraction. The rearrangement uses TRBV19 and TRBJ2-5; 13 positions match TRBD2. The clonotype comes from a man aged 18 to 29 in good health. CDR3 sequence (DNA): TGTGCCAGTAGTATGGGGACTAGCGGGGTAACCCCCGCAGAGACCCAGTACTTC. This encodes CASSMGTSGVTPAETQYF.